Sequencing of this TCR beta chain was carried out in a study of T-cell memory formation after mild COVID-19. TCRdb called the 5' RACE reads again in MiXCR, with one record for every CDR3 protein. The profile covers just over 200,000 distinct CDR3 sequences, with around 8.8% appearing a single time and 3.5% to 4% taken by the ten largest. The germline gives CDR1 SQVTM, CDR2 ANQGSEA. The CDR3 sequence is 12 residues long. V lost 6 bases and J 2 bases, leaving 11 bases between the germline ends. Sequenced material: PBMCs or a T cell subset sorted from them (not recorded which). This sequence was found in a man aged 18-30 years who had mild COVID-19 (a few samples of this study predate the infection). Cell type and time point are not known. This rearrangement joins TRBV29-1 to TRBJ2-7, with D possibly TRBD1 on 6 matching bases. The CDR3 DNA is TGCAGCGTCCTGGACAGCACCTACGAGCAGTACTTC. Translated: CSVLDSTYEQYF.